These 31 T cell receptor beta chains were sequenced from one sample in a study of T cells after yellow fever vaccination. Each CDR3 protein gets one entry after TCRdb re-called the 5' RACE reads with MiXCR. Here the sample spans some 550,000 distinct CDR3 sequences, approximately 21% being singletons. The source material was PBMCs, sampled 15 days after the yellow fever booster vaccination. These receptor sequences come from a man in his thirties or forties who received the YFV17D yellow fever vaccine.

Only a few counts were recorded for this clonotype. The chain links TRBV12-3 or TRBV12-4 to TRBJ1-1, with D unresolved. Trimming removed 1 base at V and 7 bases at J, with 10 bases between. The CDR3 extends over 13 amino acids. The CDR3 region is CASSLVATFEAFF. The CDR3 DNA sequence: TGTGCCAGCAGTTTAGTAGCCACTTTTGAAGCTTTCTTT.

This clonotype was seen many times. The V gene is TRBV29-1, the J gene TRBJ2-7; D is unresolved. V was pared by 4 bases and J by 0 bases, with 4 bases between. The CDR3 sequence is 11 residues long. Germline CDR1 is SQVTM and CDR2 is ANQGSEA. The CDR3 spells CSVGGSYEQYF. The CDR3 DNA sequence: TGCAGCGTTGGGGGCTCCTACGAGCAGTACTTC.

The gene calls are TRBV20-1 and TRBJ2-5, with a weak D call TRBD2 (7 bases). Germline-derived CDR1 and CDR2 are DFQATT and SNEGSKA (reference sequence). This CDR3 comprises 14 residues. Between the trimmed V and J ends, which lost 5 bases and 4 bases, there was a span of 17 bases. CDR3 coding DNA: TGCAGTGCTGCTCGGGGGGCTACCCTAGAGACCCAGTACTTC. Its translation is CSAARGATLETQYF.

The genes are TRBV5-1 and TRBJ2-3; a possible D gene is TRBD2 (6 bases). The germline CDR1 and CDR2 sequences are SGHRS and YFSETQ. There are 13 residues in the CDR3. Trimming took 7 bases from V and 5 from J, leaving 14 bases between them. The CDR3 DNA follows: TGCGCCAGCGTGCAGAGACTAGGAGATACGCAGTATTTT. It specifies CASVQRLGDTQYF. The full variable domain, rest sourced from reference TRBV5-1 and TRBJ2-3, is KAGVTQTPRYLIKTRGQQVTLSCSPISGHRSVSWYQQTPGQGLQFLFEYFSETQRNKGNFPGRFSGRQFSNSRSEMNVSTLELGDSALYLCASVQRLGDTQYFGPGTRLTVL.

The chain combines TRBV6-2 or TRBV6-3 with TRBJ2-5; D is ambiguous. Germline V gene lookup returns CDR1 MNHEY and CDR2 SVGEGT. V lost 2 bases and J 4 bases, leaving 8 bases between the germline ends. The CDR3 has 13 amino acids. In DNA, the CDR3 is TGTGCCAGCAGTTACGACATGGGAGAGACCCAGTACTTC. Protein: CASSYDMGETQYF.

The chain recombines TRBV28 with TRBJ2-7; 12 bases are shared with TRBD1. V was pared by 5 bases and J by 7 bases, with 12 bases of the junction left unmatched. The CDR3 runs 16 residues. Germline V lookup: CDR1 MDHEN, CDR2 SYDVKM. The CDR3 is CASSLNRGQGAREQYF. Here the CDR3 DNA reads TGTGCCAGCAGTCTCAACCGGGGACAGGGGGCCAGGGAGCAGTACTTC.

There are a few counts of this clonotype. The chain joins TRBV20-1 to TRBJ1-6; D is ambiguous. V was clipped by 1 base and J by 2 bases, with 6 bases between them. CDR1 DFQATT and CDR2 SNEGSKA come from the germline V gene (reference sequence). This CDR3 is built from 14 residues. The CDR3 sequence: CSARGKAYNSPLHF. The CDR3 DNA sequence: TGCAGTGCTAGAGGCAAGGCCTATAATTCACCCCTCCACTTT.

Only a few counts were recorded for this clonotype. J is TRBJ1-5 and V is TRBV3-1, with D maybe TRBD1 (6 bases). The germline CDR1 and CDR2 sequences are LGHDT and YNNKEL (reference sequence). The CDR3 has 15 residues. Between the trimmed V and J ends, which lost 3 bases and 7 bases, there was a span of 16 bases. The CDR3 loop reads CASSQSLQGHQPQHF. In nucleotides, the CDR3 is TGTGCCAGCAGCCAGTCCCTACAGGGCCACCAGCCCCAGCATTTT. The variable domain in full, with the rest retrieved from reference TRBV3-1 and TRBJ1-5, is DTAVSQTPKYLVTQMGNDKSIKCEQNLGHDTMYWYKQDSKKFLKIMFSYNNKELIINETVPNRFSPKSPDKAHLNLHINSLELGDSAVYFCASSQSLQGHQPQHFGDGTRLSIL.

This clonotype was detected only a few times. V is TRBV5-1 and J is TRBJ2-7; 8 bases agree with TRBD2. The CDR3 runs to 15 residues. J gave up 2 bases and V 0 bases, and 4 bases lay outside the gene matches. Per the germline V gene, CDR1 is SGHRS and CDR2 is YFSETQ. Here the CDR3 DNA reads TGCGCCAGCAGCTTGGCGACTAGCGCACCCTACGAGCAGTACTTC. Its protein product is CASSLATSAPYEQYF.

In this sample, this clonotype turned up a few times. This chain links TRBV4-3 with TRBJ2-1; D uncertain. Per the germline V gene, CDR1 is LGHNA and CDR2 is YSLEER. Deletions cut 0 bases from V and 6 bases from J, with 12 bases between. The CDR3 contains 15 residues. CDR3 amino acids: CASSQDTPLGNEQFF. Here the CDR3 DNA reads TGCGCCAGCAGCCAAGATACCCCATTGGGCAATGAGCAGTTCTTC.

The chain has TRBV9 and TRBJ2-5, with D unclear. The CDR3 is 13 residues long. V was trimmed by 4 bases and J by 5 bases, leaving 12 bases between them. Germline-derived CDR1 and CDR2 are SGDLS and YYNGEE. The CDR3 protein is CASSLTLEETQYF. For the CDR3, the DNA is TGTGCCAGCAGCCTAACGTTGGAGGAGACCCAGTACTTC.

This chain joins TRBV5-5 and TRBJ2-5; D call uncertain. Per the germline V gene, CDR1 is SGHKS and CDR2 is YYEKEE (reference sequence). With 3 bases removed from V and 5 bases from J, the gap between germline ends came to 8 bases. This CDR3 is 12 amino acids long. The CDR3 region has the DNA TGTGCCAGCAGCTCCCCCAAGGAGACCCAGTACTTC. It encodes CASSSPKETQYF.

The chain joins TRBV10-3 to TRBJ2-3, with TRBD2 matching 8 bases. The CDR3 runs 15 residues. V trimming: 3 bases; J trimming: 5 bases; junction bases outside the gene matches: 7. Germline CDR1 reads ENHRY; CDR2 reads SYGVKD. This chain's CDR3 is CAISDREGRGDTQYF. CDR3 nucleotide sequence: TGTGCCATCAGTGACCGGGAGGGCCGTGGAGATACGCAGTATTTT.

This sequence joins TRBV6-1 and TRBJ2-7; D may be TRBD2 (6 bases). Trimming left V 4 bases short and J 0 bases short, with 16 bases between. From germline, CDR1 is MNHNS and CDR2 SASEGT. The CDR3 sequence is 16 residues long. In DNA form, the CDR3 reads TGTGCCAGCAGTGGGGGACTTCCCCTGAACTCCTACGAGCAGTACTTC. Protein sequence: CASSGGLPLNSYEQYF.

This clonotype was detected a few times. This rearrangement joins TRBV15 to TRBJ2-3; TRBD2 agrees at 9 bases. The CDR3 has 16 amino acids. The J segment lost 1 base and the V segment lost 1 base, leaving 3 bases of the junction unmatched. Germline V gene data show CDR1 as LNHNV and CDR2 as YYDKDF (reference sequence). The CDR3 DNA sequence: TGTGCCACCAGCAGAGGGAGCGGGAGGCGCACAGATACGCAGTATTTT. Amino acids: CATSRGSGRRTDTQYF.

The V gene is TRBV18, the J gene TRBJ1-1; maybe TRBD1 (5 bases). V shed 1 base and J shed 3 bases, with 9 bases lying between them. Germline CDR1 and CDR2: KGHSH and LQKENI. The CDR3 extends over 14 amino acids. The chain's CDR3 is CASSPQGMDTEAFF. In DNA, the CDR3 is TGTGCCAGCTCACCACAGGGGATGGACACTGAAGCTTTCTTT.

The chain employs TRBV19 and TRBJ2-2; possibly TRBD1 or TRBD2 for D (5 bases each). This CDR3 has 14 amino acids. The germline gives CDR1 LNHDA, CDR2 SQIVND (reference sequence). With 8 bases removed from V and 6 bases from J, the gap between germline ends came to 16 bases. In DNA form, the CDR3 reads TGTGCCAGTGTTTTGGACGGGGCGGCCGGGGAGCTGTTTTTT. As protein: CASVLDGAAGELFF.

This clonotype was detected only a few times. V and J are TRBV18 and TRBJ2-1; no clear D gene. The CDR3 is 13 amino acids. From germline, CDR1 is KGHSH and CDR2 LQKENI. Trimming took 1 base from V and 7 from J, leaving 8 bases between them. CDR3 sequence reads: CASSPLNSNEQFF. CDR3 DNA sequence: TGTGCCAGCTCACCACTTAACTCAAATGAGCAGTTCTTC.

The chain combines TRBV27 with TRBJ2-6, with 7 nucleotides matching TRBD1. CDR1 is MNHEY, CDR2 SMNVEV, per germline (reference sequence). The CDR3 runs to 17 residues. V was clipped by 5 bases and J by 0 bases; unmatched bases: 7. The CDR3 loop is CASSADRRVSGANVLTF. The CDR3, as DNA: TGTGCCAGCAGTGCGGACAGGCGGGTCTCTGGGGCCAACGTCCTGACTTTC.

CDR3 bases: TGTGCCAGCAGTTTCCGGGACCTTCACGATACGCAGTATTTT. The encoded protein is CASSFRDLHDTQYF. The rearrangement links TRBV6-2 or TRBV6-3 to TRBJ2-3; perhaps D is TRBD1 or TRBD2 (5 bases each). CDR1 MNHEY and CDR2 SVGEGT come from the germline V gene. V shed 4 bases and J shed 6 bases, with 14 bases lying between them. The CDR3 totals 14 residues.

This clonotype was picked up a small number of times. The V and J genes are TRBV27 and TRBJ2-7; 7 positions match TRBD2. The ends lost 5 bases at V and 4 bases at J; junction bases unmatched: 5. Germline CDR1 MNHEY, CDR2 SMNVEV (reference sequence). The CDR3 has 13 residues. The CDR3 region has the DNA TGTGCCAGCAGTCAGGGAGGGAGATACGAGCAGTACTTC. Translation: CASSQGGRYEQYF.

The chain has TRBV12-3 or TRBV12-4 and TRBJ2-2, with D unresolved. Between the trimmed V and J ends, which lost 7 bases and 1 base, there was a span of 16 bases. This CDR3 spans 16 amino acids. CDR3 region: CASILIPTKNTGELFF. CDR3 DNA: TGTGCCAGCATCTTGATTCCGACAAAGAACACCGGGGAGCTGTTTTTT.

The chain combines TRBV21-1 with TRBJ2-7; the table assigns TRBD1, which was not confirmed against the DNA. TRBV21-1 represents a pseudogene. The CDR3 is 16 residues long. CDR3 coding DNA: TGTGCCAGCAGCAATAGGGTCGGGTGGACAACCTACGAGCAGTACTTC. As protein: CASSNRVGWTTYEQYF.

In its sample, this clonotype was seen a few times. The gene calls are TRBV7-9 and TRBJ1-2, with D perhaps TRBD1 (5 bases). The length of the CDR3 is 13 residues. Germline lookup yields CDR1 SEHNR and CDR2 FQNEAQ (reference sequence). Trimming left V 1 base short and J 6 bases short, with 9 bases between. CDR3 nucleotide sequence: TGTGCCAGCAGCTTAGGTTCGGGGGATGGCTACACCTTC. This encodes CASSLGSGDGYTF.

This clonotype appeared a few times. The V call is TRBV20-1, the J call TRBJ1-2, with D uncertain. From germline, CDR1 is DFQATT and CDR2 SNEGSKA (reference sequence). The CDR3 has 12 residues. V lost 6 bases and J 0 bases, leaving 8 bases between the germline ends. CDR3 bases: TGCAGTGCGACATCGGCTAACTATGGCTACACCTTC. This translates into CSATSANYGYTF.

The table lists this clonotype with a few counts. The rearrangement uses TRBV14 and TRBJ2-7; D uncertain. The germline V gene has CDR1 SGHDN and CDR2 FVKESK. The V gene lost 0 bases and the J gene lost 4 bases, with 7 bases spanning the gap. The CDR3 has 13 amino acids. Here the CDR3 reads CASSQDWRYEQYF. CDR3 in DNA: TGTGCCAGCAGCCAAGATTGGCGGTACGAGCAGTACTTC.

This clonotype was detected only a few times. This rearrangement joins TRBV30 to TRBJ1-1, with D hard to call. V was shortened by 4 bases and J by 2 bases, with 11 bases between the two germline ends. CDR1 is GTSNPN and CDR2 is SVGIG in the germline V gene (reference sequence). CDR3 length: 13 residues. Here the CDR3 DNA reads TGTGCCTGGACAGGTCCCCCAAACACTGAAGCTTTCTTT. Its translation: CAWTGPPNTEAFF. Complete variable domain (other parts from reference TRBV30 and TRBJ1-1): SQTIHQWPATLVQPVGSPLSLECTVEGTSNPNLYWYRQAAGRGLQLLFYSVGIGQISSEVPQNLSASRPQDRQFILSSKKLLLSDSGFYLCAWTGPPNTEAFFGQGTRLTVV.

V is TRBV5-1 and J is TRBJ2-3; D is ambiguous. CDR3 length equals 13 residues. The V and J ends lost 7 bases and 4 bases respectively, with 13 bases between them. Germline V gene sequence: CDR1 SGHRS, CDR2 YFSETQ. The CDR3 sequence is CASGWAGADTQYF. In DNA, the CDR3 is TGCGCCAGCGGTTGGGCAGGAGCAGATACGCAGTATTTT.

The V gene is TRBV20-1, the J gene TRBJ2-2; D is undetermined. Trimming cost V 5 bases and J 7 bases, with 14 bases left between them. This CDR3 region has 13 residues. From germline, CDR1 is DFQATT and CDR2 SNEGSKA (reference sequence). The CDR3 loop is CSAGRLIGGELFF. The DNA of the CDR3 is TGCAGTGCTGGAAGGCTTATAGGCGGGGAGCTGTTTTTT.

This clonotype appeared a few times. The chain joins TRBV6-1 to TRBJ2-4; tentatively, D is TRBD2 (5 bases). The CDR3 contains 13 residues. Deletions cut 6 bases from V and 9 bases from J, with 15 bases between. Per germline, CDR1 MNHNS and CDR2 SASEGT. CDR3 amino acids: CASSLGVAGIQYF. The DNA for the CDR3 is TGTGCCAGCAGCCTCGGGGTCGCGGGCATTCAGTACTTC.

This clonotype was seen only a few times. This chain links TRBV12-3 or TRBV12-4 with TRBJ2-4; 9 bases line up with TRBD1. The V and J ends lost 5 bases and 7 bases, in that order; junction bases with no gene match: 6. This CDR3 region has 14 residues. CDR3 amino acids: CASSRDRVGNIQYF. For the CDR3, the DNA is TGTGCCAGCAGTCGGGACAGGGTGGGGAACATTCAGTACTTC.